This TCR beta chain is drawn from a study of blood T cell repertoires in COVID-19. Trimming pared 4 bases from V and 2 bases from J, leaving 9 bases between. Germline-derived CDR1 and CDR2 are SGHDT and YYEEEE. The length of the CDR3 is 13 residues. The assay was immunoSEQ multiplex PCR, and TCRdb's table has in-frame clones only and misses some. The sample lists about 42,000 clones, about 88% seen once, with 2.4% in the top ten. What was sequenced was peripheral blood. This sequence was found in a human donor in a cohort sampled during active COVID-19. The chain couples TRBV5-6 to TRBJ1-1; D gene uncertain. Here the CDR3 reads CASSTTSNTEAFF. The CDR3 bases are TGTGCCAGCAGCACTACAAGCAACACTGAAGCTTTCTTT.